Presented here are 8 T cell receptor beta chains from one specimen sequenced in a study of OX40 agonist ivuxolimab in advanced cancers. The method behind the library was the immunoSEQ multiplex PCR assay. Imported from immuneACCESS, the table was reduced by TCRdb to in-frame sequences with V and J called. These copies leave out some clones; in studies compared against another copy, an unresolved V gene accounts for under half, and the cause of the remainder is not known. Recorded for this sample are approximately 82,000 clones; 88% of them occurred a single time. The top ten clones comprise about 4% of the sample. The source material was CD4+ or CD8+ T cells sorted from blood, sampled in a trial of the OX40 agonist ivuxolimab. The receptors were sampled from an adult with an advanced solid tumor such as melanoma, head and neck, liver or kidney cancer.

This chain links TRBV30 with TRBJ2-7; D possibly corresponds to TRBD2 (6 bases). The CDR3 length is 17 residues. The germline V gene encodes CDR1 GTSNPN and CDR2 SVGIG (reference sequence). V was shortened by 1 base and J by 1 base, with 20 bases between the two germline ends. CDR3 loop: CAWSAQSSSGTSYEQYF. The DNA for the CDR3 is TGTGCCTGGAGTGCACAGTCAAGTAGCGGTACGTCCTACGAGCAGTACTTC.

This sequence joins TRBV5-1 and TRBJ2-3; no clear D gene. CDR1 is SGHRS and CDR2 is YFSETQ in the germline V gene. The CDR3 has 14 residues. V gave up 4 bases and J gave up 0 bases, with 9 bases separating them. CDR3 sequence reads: CASSGQSSTDTQYF. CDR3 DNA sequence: TGCGCCAGCAGCGGGCAGTCTAGCACAGATACGCAGTATTTT. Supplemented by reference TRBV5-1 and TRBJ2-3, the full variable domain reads KAGVTQTPRYLIKTRGQQVTLSCSPISGHRSVSWYQQTPGQGLQFLFEYFSETQRNKGNFPGRFSGRQFSNSRSEMNVSTLELGDSALYLCASSGQSSTDTQYFGPGTRLTVL.

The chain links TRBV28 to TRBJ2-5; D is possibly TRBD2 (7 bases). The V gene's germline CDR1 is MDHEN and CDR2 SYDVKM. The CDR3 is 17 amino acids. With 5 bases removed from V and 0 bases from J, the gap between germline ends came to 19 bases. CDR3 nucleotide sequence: TGTGCCAGCAGTCCGAATGGGGGGGCCGCGTACCAAGAGACCCAGTACTTC. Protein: CASSPNGGAAYQETQYF. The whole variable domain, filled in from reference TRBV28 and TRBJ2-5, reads DVKVTQSSRYLVKRTGEKVFLECVQDMDHENMFWYRQDPGLGLRLIYFSYDVKMKEKGDIPEGYSVSREKKERFSLILESASTNQTSMYLCASSPNGGAAYQETQYFGPGTRLLVL.

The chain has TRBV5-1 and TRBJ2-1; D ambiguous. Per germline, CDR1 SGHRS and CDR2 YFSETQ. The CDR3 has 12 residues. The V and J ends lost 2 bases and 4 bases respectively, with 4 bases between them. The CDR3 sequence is CASSFVYNEQFF. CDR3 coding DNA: TGCGCCAGCAGCTTTGTGTACAATGAGCAGTTCTTC.

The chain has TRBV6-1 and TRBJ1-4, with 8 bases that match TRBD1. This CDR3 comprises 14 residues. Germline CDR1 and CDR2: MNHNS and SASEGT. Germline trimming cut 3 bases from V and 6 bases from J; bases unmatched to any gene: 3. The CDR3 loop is CASSETTGDEKLFF. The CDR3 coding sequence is TGTGCCAGCAGTGAGACGACAGGGGATGAAAAACTGTTTTTT.

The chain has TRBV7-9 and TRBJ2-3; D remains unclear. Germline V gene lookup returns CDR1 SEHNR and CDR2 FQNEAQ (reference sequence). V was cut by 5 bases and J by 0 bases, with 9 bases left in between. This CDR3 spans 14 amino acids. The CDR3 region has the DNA TGTGCCAGCAGCGGAACCGTTAGCACAGATACGCAGTATTTT. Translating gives CASSGTVSTDTQYF. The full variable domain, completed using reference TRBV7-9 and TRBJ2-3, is DTGVSQNPRHKITKRGQNVTFRCDPISEHNRLYWYRQTLGQGPEFLTYFQNEAQLEKSRLLSDRFSAERPKGSFSTLEIQRTEQGDSAMYLCASSGTVSTDTQYFGPGTRLTVL.

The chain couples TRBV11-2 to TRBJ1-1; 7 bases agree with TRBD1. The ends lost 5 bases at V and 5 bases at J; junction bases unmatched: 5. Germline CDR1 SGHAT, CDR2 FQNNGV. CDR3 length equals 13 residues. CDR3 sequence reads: CASSQTRGTEAFF. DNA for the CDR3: TGTGCCAGCAGCCAAACCAGGGGGACTGAAGCTTTCTTT.

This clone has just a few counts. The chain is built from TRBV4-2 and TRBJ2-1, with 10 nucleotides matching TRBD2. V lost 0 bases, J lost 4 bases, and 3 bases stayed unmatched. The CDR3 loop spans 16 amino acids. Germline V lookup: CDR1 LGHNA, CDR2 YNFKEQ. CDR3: CASSQDLAGGYNEQFF. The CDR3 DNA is TGTGCCAGCAGCCAAGATTTAGCGGGAGGTTACAATGAGCAGTTCTTC.